These T cell receptor beta chains were read from a single sample in a study of cytomegalovirus exposure and HLA in healthy donors. Libraries were prepared by immunoSEQ multiplex PCR; TCRdb keeps only in-frame clonotypes and omits some of them. The sample table includes more than 90,000 clones. The sample consisted of PBMCs. Every receptor here comes from a man aged 40-49 years in good health and CMV-seropositive. Each CDR3 is given with its conserved first and last residue. The D gene is left open where the match is weak.

v_call	d_call	j_call	cdr3_nt	cdr3_aa
TRBV10-1	TRBD2	TRBJ2-7	TGCGCCAGCAGTGAGGGCGTAGCGGGGAGCTCCTACGAGCAGTACTTC	CASSEGVAGSSYEQYF
TRBV5-6	TRBD1	TRBJ1-2	TGTGCCAGCAGCCACCAGGGGGTTTGGGACTATGGCTACACCTTC	CASSHQGVWDYGYTF
TRBV2	NA	TRBJ1-5	TGTGCCAGCAGTGAAATTCGTGTGGACAGATATGGCAATCAGCCCCAGCATTTT	CASSEIRVDRYGNQPQHF
TRBV7-2	NA	TRBJ2-5	TGTGCCAGCAGCTTAAATTCAGGAGGGAACAACCAAGAGACCCAGTACTTC	CASSLNSGGNNQETQYF
TRBV27	NA	TRBJ2-7	TGTGCCAGCAGTCGATCCCTCGGAGTCTACGAGCAGTACTTC	CASSRSLGVYEQYF
TRBV29-1	TRBD1	TRBJ2-2	TGCAGCGTCGCCGGACAGGGGGCCGGGGTCACCGGGGAGCTGTTTTTT	CSVAGQGAGVTGELFF
TRBV23-1	TRBD1	TRBJ2-7	TGCGCCAGCAGTCAAATAGACAGGGTGGGCGAGCAGTACTTC	CASSQIDRVGEQYF
TRBV10-1	TRBD2	TRBJ2-1	TGCGCCAGCAGTGTACAGCGGGAGAGCCCTGAGCAGTTCTTC	CASSVQRESPEQFF
TRBV6-6	NA	TRBJ2-7	TGTGCCAGCAGTTACAGGTACAGGTCTTATCACGAGCAGTACTTC	CASSYRYRSYHEQYF
TRBV2	TRBD1	TRBJ1-3	TGTGCCGGCAGGGACAGGGCCGGAAACACCATATATTTT	CAGRDRAGNTIYF
TRBV28	NA	TRBJ2-1	TGTGCCAGCAGAAAGACAGAAGCCTACAATGAGCAGTTCTTC	CASRKTEAYNEQFF
TRBV6-5	NA	TRBJ1-3	TGTGCCAGCAGTTACAGAGGGTCTGGAAACACCATATATTTT	CASSYRGSGNTIYF
TRBV18	TRBD2	TRBJ2-7	TGTGCCAGCTCACCGGGAGGTAGAACTAGCGGGAGTCTTTTTCACGAGCAGTACTTC	CASSPGGRTSGSLFHEQYF
TRBV29-1	NA	TRBJ2-7	TGCAGCGTTGAATTACGGGGTTACGAGCAGTACTTC	CSVELRGYEQYF
TRBV30	TRBD2	TRBJ2-7	TGTGCCTGGAGTGTCCGGGGGGGCACCTACGAGCAGTACTTC	CAWSVRGGTYEQYF
TRBV15	NA	TRBJ1-2	TGTGCCACCAGCAGACGGAGTGCCTATGGCTACACCTTC	CATSRRSAYGYTF
TRBV6-1	NA	TRBJ2-1	TGTGCCAGCAGTCCCACTGGAGACAATGAGCAGTTCTTC	CASSPTGDNEQFF
TRBV28	NA	TRBJ1-1	TGTGCCAGCAGTTCCAGGAACACTGAAGCTTTCTTT	CASSSRNTEAFF
TRBV2	TRBD2	TRBJ2-1	TGTGCCACCAGGGCCCGGGAGGGGTACAATGAGCAGTTCTTC	CATRAREGYNEQFF
TRBV7-2	TRBD2	TRBJ2-1	TGTGCCAGCAGCTTAGGGGCTAGCGGGAGAAACTCCTACAATGAGCAGTTCTTC	CASSLGASGRNSYNEQFF
TRBV27	TRBD2	TRBJ2-1	TGTGCCAGCTTGAGGATGGGCGGGAGGCCGGGAAATGAGCAGTTCTTC	CASLRMGGRPGNEQFF
TRBV9	TRBD2	TRBJ2-3	TGTGCCAGCAGCGTTACTAGCGCCGACACAGATACGCAGTATTTT	CASSVTSADTDTQYF
TRBV7-8	TRBD1	TRBJ1-2	TGTGCCAGCAAACAGGGGACAGGGCCCTCTGGCTACACCTTC	CASKQGTGPSGYTF
TRBV7-2	NA	TRBJ2-1	TGTGCCAGCAGCTCGGGGTGGAGAAACAATGAGCAGTTCTTC	CASSSGWRNNEQFF
TRBV9	TRBD1	TRBJ2-7	TGTGCCAGCAGCGCAAGACAGGGGACGGACTACGAGCAGTACTTC	CASSARQGTDYEQYF
TRBV5-5	TRBD1	TRBJ1-2	TGTGCCAGCAGCTTCCCCGCAGGGACAGGGAACTATGGCTACACCTTC	CASSFPAGTGNYGYTF
TRBV18	NA	TRBJ1-5	TGTGCCAGCTCACCGGGGGGAAATCAGCCCCAGCATTTT	CASSPGGNQPQHF
TRBV6-1	NA	TRBJ1-5	TGTGCCAGCATTCGAGAGGGGAGGCAGCCCCAGCATTTT	CASIREGRQPQHF
TRBV7-3	NA	TRBJ1-2	TGTGCCAGCAGCCGATCCCCGGGTGATGGCTACACCTTC	CASSRSPGDGYTF
TRBV29-1	NA	TRBJ1-2	TGCAGCGTTGAAGATCTGTTCACAGTCTATGGCTACACCTTC	CSVEDLFTVYGYTF
TRBV5-1	NA	TRBJ1-2	TGCGCCAGCAATAGGGCGGGGTCCGGCTATGGCTACACCTTC	CASNRAGSGYGYTF
TRBV5-1	NA	TRBJ1-1	TGCGCCAGCAGCTTGGCAGGTTCTGAAGCTTTCTTT	CASSLAGSEAFF